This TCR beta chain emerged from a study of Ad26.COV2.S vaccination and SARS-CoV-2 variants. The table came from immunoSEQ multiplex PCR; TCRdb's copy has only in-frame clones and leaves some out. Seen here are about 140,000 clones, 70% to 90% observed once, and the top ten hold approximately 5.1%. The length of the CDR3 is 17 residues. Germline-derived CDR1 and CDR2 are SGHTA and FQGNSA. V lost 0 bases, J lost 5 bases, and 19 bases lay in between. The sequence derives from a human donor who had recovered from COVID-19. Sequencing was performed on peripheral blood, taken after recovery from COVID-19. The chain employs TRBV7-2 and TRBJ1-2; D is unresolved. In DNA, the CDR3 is TGTGCCAGCAGCTTAGCGAGGGTTTTCTTCGCTTCGTATGGCTACACCTTC. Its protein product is CASSLARVFFASYGYTF.